This T cell receptor (beta chain) was recorded in a study of control samples from healthy donors and cancer patients. Trimming shortened V by 4 bases and J by 3 bases, and 9 bases separated the two germline ends. The CDR3 covers 14 residues. The V gene's germline CDR1 is SNHLY and CDR2 FYNNEI. The repertoire was sequenced with immunoSEQ multiplex PCR; TCRdb's copy has only in-frame clones and lacks some. The sample has roughly 150,000 clones; about 90% are singletons. The sequenced sample was blood. V and J are TRBV2 and TRBJ1-4; D unresolved. The TCR sequence derives from a young man in good health. The CDR3 bases are TGTGCCAGCAGTGTCTGGCACTCTAATGAAAAACTGTTTTTT. It yields the protein CASSVWHSNEKLFF. The full variable domain, completed using reference TRBV2 and TRBJ1-4, is EPEVTQTPSHQVTQMGQEVILRCVPISNHLYFYWYRQILGQKVEFLVSFYNNEISEKSEIFDDQFSVERPDGSNFTLKIRSTKLEDSAMYFCASSVWHSNEKLFFGSGTQLSVL.